The clone carrying this T cell receptor (beta chain) was seen only a few times. Its specificity is unknown. One end of the junction does not line up with germline, which may come from a read error. The data derive from a study of T cells in Graves' hyperthyroidism and ophthalmopathy. Study-level findings and limits: Most thyroid clonotypes with frequency above 0.001 were detected in blood.

RNA transcripts provided the source from which TCR beta CDR3 regions were amplified. RT-PCR in the first round (using the HTBI primer set) targeted the TCR CDR3. TCRdb itself ran the multiplex PCR reads through MiXCR, one entry per CDR3 protein. The sample lists 300,000 to 450,000 distinct CDR3 sequences, about 18% occurring once. Germline V lookup: CDR1 SGHNT, CDR2 YENEEA. The CDR3 spans 10 residues. The TCR sequence derives from a man younger than 35 with Graves' ophthalmopathy. The chain uses TRBV11-3 and TRBJ1-2; no reliable D call. Sequenced sample: blood. CDR3 sequence (DNA): TGTGCCAGCAGCCGTGATGGCGACACCTTC. Translated: CASSRDGDTF.